This T cell receptor (beta chain) was observed in a study of T cells in Graves' hyperthyroidism and ophthalmopathy. Turning to this clonotype: Antigen specificity is unknown.

The source material, RNA transcripts, was used to amplify TCR beta CDR3 regions. With the HTBI primer set, the TCR CDR3 went through a first round of RT-PCR. TCRdb itself ran the multiplex PCR reads through MiXCR, one entry per CDR3 protein. The profile shows nearly 600,000 distinct CDR3 sequences, approximately 15% of them singletons. V was pared by 5 bases and J by 1 base, with 8 bases between. This CDR3 comprises 13 residues. Per germline, CDR1 LNHDA and CDR2 SQIVND (reference sequence). The authors took PBMCs from over 8.5 ml fresh peripheral blood. Findings and limits, study-wide: Appearing also in blood were most of the thyroid clonotypes expanded above 0.001. Prediction of ophthalmopathy progression came a median roughly 6.4 months pre-onset. Ophthalmopathy and stable hyperthyroidism were separated by a 13 V-J model.

The chain couples TRBV19 to TRBJ1-1, with no clear D. Sequencing was done on a sample of blood. This receptor was obtained from a woman between 25 and 40 years old with Graves' hyperthyroidism that later progressed to Graves' ophthalmopathy. The CDR3 DNA sequence: TGTGCCAGTAGTCTTTCCAAGAACACTGAAGCTTTCTTT. Amino acid sequence: CASSLSKNTEAFF. Drawing the rest from reference TRBV19 and TRBJ1-1, the complete variable domain is DGGITQSPKYLFRKEGQNVTLSCEQNLNHDAMYWYRQDPGQGLRLIYYSQIVNDFQKGDIAEGYSVSREKKESFPLTVTSAQKNPTAFYLCASSLSKNTEAFFGQGTRLTVV.